Sequencing of this T cell receptor (beta chain) was carried out in a study of T cells in Graves' hyperthyroidism and ophthalmopathy. Ophthalmopathy patients all had a Clinical Activity Score of at least 3, a NOSPECS grade of at least 4 and disease under 3 months old. The authors obtained PBMCs from over 7.5 ml of fresh peripheral blood. Using RNA transcripts as the source, TCR beta CDR3 regions were amplified. Initially, a first-round RT-PCR of the TCR CDR3 employed the HTBI primer set. TCRdb redid the calling of the multiplex PCR reads with MiXCR, one entry per CDR3 protein. The profile shows around 530,000 distinct CDR3 sequences, roughly a sixth of them singletons. Study-wide findings and caveats: The model's output predicted ophthalmopathy at a median of about 5.9 months prior to onset. Appearing also in blood were most of the thyroid clonotypes expanded above 0.001.

The CDR3 has 13 residues. V was pared by 5 bases and J by 1 base, with 8 bases between. CDR1 SEHNR and CDR2 FQNEAQ come from the germline V gene (reference sequence). This clonotype was counted many times. Its cognate antigen is unknown. The V and J genes are TRBV7-9 and TRBJ1-1; D is perhaps TRBD1 (5 bases). This sequence originates from a woman between 18 and 30 years old with Graves' ophthalmopathy. The sample consisted of blood. The CDR3 loop is CASSTGQNTEAFF. The CDR3 DNA sequence: TGTGCCAGCAGCACAGGACAGAACACTGAAGCTTTCTTT.